This TCR beta chain was captured by sequencing in a study of cytotoxic CD8 clonotypes in ibrutinib-treated CLL. Study-level results: Treatment saw public clonotypes, which were uncommon, either contract or stay stable. T-cell clonality at baseline went above that of age-matched healthy donors and rose and fell with circulating CD8+ T-cell counts. At ibrutinib response, clonality increased, and at progression it declined back toward baseline.

The V and J ends lost 4 bases and 2 bases respectively, with 6 bases between them. The CDR3 has 12 amino acids. Germline CDR1 and CDR2: LNHDA and SQIVND (reference sequence). Profiled with immunoSEQ multiplex PCR; TCRdb holds only in-frame clones, not every one. The table has 50,000 or so clones, roughly 57% seen once; the top ten hold about 27%. In regard to this clone: What it binds is unknown.

Sample: PBMCs, taken after 24 months of ibrutinib treatment. This receptor was identified in a human donor with chronic lymphocytic leukemia. V usage is TRBV19 and J usage is TRBJ2-7, with no clear D. The CDR3 spells CASSSPAYEQYF. The CDR3 coding sequence is TGTGCCAGTAGTAGTCCCGCCTACGAGCAGTACTTC.